This entry lists 7 T cell receptor beta chains sequenced from one sample in a study of T cell responses to AZD1222 COVID-19 vaccine. TCRdb's copy holds only in-frame clones and misses some; the assay was immunoSEQ multiplex PCR. This sample has around 120,000 clones, with roughly nine tenths found just once. The input for sequencing was peripheral blood, taken on day 0 of AZD1222 vaccination. The source is an adult in good health.

The gene calls are TRBV19 and TRBJ1-2; 9 bases match TRBD1. CDR1 and CDR2 from the germline V gene are LNHDA and SQIVND (reference sequence). V lost 6 bases and J lost 5; bases outside the gene matches: 4. The CDR3 covers 13 residues. The CDR3 is CASRRQGEYGYTF. CDR3 coding DNA: TGTGCCAGTAGGCGACAGGGGGAGTATGGCTACACCTTC.

The chain employs TRBV20-1 and TRBJ2-5; D is undetermined. Trimming removed 5 bases from V and 5 bases from J, with 9 bases in between. The CDR3 is 11 residues long. Germline CDR1 reads DFQATT; CDR2 reads SNEGSKA (reference sequence). The DNA for the CDR3 is TGCAGTGCTGAGAACTCGGAGACCCAGTACTTC. Its translation: CSAENSETQYF.

The chain combines TRBV5-1 with TRBJ1-4; 7 bases match TRBD1. Per germline, CDR1 SGHRS and CDR2 YFSETQ. The CDR3 covers 14 residues. The V gene end was trimmed by 4 bases and the J gene end by 6 bases; junction bases not matched to a gene: 6. CDR3 bases: TGCGCCAGCAGCCCCGGACAGGCAGATGAAAAACTGTTTTTT. It is translated as CASSPGQADEKLFF.

The chain links TRBV28 to TRBJ1-3, with 7 bases aligning to TRBD1. CDR3 length: 12 residues. V trimming: 8 bases; J trimming: 8 bases; junction bases outside the gene matches: 6. From germline, CDR1 is MDHEN and CDR2 SYDVKM. CDR3 DNA: TGTGCCAGCCTTGACAGGGTGGACACCATATATTTT. Amino acid sequence: CASLDRVDTIYF.

The chain combines TRBV28 with TRBJ2-6; D ambiguous. Germline CDR1 reads MDHEN; CDR2 reads SYDVKM. This CDR3 contains 15 residues. The V end lost 6 bases, the J end lost 0 bases, and 9 bases lay between the germline ends. Here the CDR3 reads CASSDPPSGANVLTF. CDR3 nucleotides: TGTGCCAGCAGCGACCCCCCCTCTGGGGCCAACGTCCTGACTTTC.

This rearrangement joins TRBV19 to TRBJ1-4; 7 bases fit TRBD1. The length of the CDR3 is 13 residues. Germline CDR1 and CDR2: LNHDA and SQIVND (reference sequence). Unmatched junction bases numbered 3, after V lost 6 bases and J lost 5 bases. This CDR3 is CASSRGGNEKLFF. The CDR3 DNA reads as TGTGCCAGTAGCAGGGGGGGGAATGAAAAACTGTTTTTT.

The chain combines TRBV6-5 with TRBJ1-5; no definite D call. The CDR3 consists of 15 residues. Trimming pared 5 bases from V and 2 bases from J, leaving 13 bases between. The germline V gene has CDR1 MNHEY and CDR2 SVGAGI. The CDR3 here is CASSRFTEGNQPQHF. For the CDR3, the DNA is TGTGCCAGCAGTAGGTTTACCGAGGGCAATCAGCCCCAGCATTTT.